This T cell receptor beta chain was sequenced during a study of blood T cells in healthy people across ages. The J segment lost 1 base and the V segment lost 7 bases, leaving 8 bases of the junction unmatched. The CDR3 has 16 amino acids. CDR1 is KGHDR, CDR2 SFDVKD, per germline. PCR was performed a second time for about 7 to 11 cycles using a sample-barcoded 5' primer and a J-beta primer mix. TCRdb fed the 5' RACE reads into MiXCR, producing one record per CDR3 protein. The sample comprises around 790,000 distinct CDR3 sequences, roughly 44% of which are singletons, and about a fifth rests with the top ten.

The chain carries TRBV24-1 and TRBJ2-5; 10 bases line up with TRBD1. Sequenced material: blood. This sequence was found in a man between 60 and 75 years old in good health. The CDR3 DNA reads as TGTGCCACCAGCCCGGGACAGGGGACAATCCAAGAGACCCAGTACTTC. Amino acid sequence: CATSPGQGTIQETQYF.